The clone carrying this T cell receptor (beta chain) showed up just a few times. No antigen is known for it. The second PCR ran roughly 7 to 12 cycles with a sample-barcoded 5' primer and J-beta primers. All cDNA molecules were each tagged by a template-switch adaptor with 12 random nucleotides. From the 5' RACE reads, TCRdb called clonotypes with MiXCR, one entry per CDR3 protein. The data hold more than 700,000 distinct CDR3 sequences, with about 55% observed a single time. Caucasian individuals from Russia who were healthy and aged about 6 to 95 acted as donors. This sample was included in a study of blood T cells in healthy people across ages. With 0 bases removed from V and 5 bases from J, the gap between germline ends came to 12 bases. Germline CDR1 and CDR2: SGHTA and FQGNSA. This CDR3 is 15 amino acids long. Whole-study results and caveats: A roughly linear age-dependent decrease characterized TCR beta diversity per million T cells. Compared with aged donors, long-lived donors showed fewer expanded clones, suggesting selection.

This chain uses TRBV7-2 with TRBJ2-3, with a weak D call TRBD2 (5 bases). This TCR was sampled from a man older than 75 in good health. The material sequenced was blood. The CDR3: CASSLAGVPGDTQYF. CDR3 nucleotides: TGTGCCAGCAGCTTAGCGGGAGTCCCGGGAGATACGCAGTATTTT.